This T cell receptor beta chain was recorded in a study of graft-versus-host responses after intestinal transplantation. The overall study: Uniformly, recipients were administered anti-thymocyte globulin induction with subsequent tacrolimus and steroids for roughly three years. Findings of the study overall: High graft-versus-host to host-versus-graft clonal ratios were seen in allografts of patients with graft-donor T cell macrochimerism.

As regards this clone: What it binds is not known.

The table came from immunoSEQ multiplex PCR; TCRdb's copy has only in-frame clones and leaves some out. The table records over 75,000 clones, 85% to 95% of them present only once. Trimming removed 2 bases from V and 1 base from J, with 6 bases in between. The CDR3 runs to 15 residues. Germline V gene data show CDR1 as MDHEN and CDR2 as SYDVKM. The receptor was isolated from a human donor who was the organ donor for an intestinal transplant. Sequenced here: unstimulated CD8+ T cells sorted from spleen or lymph node cells, sampled before transplant. The chain joins TRBV28 to TRBJ2-6, with D maybe TRBD1 (6 bases). CDR3 DNA: TGTGCCAGCAGTTTAGGACAGTCTGGGGCCAACGTCCTGACTTTC. Its translation: CASSLGQSGANVLTF. Looking up the rest from reference TRBV28 and TRBJ2-6 gives the full variable domain: DVKVTQSSRYLVKRTGEKVFLECVQDMDHENMFWYRQDPGLGLRLIYFSYDVKMKEKGDIPEGYSVSREKKERFSLILESASTNQTSMYLCASSLGQSGANVLTFGAGSRLTVL.